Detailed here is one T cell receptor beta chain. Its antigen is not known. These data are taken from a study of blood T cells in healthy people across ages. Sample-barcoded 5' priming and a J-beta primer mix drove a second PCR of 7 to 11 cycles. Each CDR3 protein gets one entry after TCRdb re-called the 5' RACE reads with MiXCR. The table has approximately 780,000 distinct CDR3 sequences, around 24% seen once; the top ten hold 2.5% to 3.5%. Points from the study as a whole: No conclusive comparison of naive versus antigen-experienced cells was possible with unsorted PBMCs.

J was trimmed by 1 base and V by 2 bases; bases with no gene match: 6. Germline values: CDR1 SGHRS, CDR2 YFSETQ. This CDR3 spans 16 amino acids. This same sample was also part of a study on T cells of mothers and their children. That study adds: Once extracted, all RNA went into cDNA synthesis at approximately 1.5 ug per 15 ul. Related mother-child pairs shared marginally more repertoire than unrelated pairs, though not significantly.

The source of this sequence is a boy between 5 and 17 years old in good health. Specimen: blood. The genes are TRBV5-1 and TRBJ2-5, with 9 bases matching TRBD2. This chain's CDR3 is CASSLGGGDPQETQYF. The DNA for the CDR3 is TGCGCCAGCAGCTTAGGCGGGGGGGATCCCCAAGAGACCCAGTACTTC.